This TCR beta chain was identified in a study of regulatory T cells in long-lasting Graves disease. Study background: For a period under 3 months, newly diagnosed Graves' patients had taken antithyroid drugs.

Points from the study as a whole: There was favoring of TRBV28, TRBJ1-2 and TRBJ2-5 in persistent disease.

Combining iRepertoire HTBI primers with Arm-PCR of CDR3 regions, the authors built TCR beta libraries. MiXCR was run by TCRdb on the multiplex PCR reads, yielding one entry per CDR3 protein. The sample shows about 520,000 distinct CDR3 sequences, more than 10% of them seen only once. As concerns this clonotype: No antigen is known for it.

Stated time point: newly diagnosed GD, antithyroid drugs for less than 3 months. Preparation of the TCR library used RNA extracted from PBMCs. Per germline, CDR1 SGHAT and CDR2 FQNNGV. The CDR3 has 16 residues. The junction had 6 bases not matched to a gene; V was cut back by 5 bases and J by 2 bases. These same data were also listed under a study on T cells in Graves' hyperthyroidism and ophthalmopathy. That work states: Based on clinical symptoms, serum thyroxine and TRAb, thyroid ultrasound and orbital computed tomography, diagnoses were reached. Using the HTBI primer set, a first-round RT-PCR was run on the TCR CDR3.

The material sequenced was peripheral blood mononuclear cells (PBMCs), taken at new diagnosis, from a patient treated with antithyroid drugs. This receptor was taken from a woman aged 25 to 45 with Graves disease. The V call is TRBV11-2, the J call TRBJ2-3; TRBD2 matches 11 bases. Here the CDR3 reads CASSRRTSGYTDTQYF. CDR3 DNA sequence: TGTGCCAGCAGCCGACGGACTAGCGGGTACACAGATACGCAGTATTTT.